The 18 T cell receptor beta chains given below trace back to one sample, sequenced in a study of blood T cell repertoires in COVID-19. The protocol was immunoSEQ multiplex PCR, while the TCRdb copy is restricted to in-frame clones and leaves out a portion. This sample yields under 150,000 clones, of which 84% are seen a single time; around 5.5% belongs to the top ten. The specimen sequenced was PBMCs or T cells enriched from blood (not recorded which). The receptors come from a middle-aged man with acute COVID-19.

The V gene is TRBV7-8, the J gene TRBJ1-5; D not certain. From germline, CDR1 is SGHVS and CDR2 FQNEAQ. The length of the CDR3 is 15 residues. Deletions cut 0 bases from V and 3 bases from J, with 9 bases between. The CDR3 loop is CASSLASTINQPQHF. CDR3 nucleotides: TGTGCCAGCAGCTTAGCTTCGACAATCAATCAGCCCCAGCATTTT.

The V call is TRBV9, the J call TRBJ2-7; 7 nucleotides align to TRBD2. The V segment lost 0 bases and the J segment 5 bases; nucleotides outside the gene matches: 11. The germline CDR1 and CDR2 sequences are SGDLS and YYNGEE. CDR3 length: 16 amino acids. Here the CDR3 reads CASSVEGLAVRHEQYF. The CDR3 bases are TGTGCCAGCAGCGTAGAAGGGCTAGCGGTAAGACACGAGCAGTACTTC.

CDR3 region: CSGMTGESYNEQFF. The DNA for the CDR3 is TGCAGCGGAATGACAGGAGAGTCCTACAATGAGCAGTTCTTC. This chain uses TRBV29-1 with TRBJ2-1, with D tentatively TRBD1 (6 bases). CDR1 SQVTM and CDR2 ANQGSEA come from the germline V gene. This CDR3 is 14 amino acids long. The ends were cut back, 7 bases at V and 1 base at J, with 14 bases in the middle.

This clone has just one count. V gene TRBV7-9 combines with J gene TRBJ2-5, with D uncertain. CDR1 and CDR2 from the germline V gene are SEHNR and FQNEAQ (reference sequence). V was trimmed by 0 bases and J by 1 base, leaving 9 bases between them. The CDR3 runs 15 residues. The CDR3 spells CASSLARNGQETQYF. Written as DNA, the CDR3 is TGTGCCAGCAGCTTAGCGAGGAACGGCCAAGAGACCCAGTACTTC.

This chain links TRBV5-6 with TRBJ2-5; D gene unclear. CDR1 is SGHDT, CDR2 YYEEEE, per germline. Trimming pared 0 bases from V and 5 bases from J, leaving 11 bases between. The CDR3 loop spans 14 amino acids. The CDR3 protein is CASSLGFRLETQYF. CDR3 DNA sequence: TGTGCCAGCAGCTTGGGTTTCCGACTGGAGACCCAGTACTTC.

The V call is TRBV19, the J call TRBJ2-1; the match to TRBD2 covers 7 bases. Trimming removed 5 bases from V and 15 bases from J; junction bases left unmatched: 10. Germline-derived CDR1 and CDR2 are LNHDA and SQIVND (reference sequence). The CDR3 length is 12 residues. The CDR3: CASSFAGESLFF. CDR3 sequence (DNA): TGTGCCAGTAGTTTTGCGGGAGAAAGTCTGTTCTTC.

This clone was picked up a small number of times. The chain joins TRBV5-1 to TRBJ2-7; 9 bases fit TRBD2. The CDR3 contains 15 residues. Germline CDR1 reads SGHRS; CDR2 reads YFSETQ. V trimming: 0 bases; J trimming: 5 bases; junction bases outside the gene matches: 6. The DNA for the CDR3 is TGCGCCAGCAGCTTGGATTGGACTAGCGCCAACGAGCAGTACTTC. This gives the protein CASSLDWTSANEQYF.

The V and J genes are TRBV7-9 and TRBJ1-5; D perhaps matches TRBD1 (5 bases). Trimming left V 4 bases short and J 5 bases short, with 18 bases between. This CDR3 is 16 amino acids long. Germline V gives CDR1 SEHNR, CDR2 FQNEAQ (reference sequence). The CDR3 region has the DNA TGTGCCAGCAGCTACCAGGGCCCCCCCAAGGATCAGCCCCAGCATTTT. Translated, it gives CASSYQGPPKDQPQHF.

V and J are TRBV20-1 and TRBJ2-7, with D hard to call. The CDR3 spans 13 residues. V lost 3 bases to trimming and J lost 4 bases, with 13 bases between them. Germline V gene data show CDR1 as DFQATT and CDR2 as SNEGSKA (reference sequence). The CDR3 sequence: CSASRQANYEQYF. CDR3 coding DNA: TGCAGTGCTAGTAGGCAGGCGAATTACGAGCAGTACTTC.

The CDR3 sequence: CASSSRRGNYEQYF. CDR3 in DNA: TGTGCCAGCAGCTCGCGTCGGGGGAACTACGAGCAGTACTTC. The rearrangement uses TRBV7-2 and TRBJ2-7, with a weak D call TRBD2 (6 bases). Deletions cut 4 bases from V and 3 bases from J, with 13 bases between. Looked up from germline, CDR1 is SGHTA and CDR2 is FQGNSA. The CDR3 runs 14 residues.

This rearrangement joins TRBV6-1 to TRBJ1-4; D uncertain. Germline loops: CDR1 MNHNS, CDR2 SASEGT. This CDR3 contains 13 residues. V lost 1 base and J 4 bases, leaving 4 bases between the germline ends. Written as DNA, the CDR3 is TGTGCCAGCAGTGAAGGTCTTAATGAAAAACTGTTTTTT. Translated: CASSEGLNEKLFF.

V usage is TRBV19 and J usage is TRBJ2-5, with a possible D match to TRBD1 (5 bases). Germline values: CDR1 LNHDA, CDR2 SQIVND (reference sequence). This CDR3 region has 14 residues. Deletions cut 3 bases from V and 1 base from J, with 9 bases between. The CDR3 bases are TGTGCCAGTAGTATCGGCAGGGCCCAAGAGACCCAGTACTTC. Translated: CASSIGRAQETQYF.

This chain joins TRBV24-1 and TRBJ2-3; D is unclear. CDR1 and CDR2 from the germline V gene are KGHDR and SFDVKD. V was cut by 4 bases and J by 3 bases, with 10 bases left in between. The CDR3 covers 14 residues. The CDR3: CATSEEFGTDTQYF. CDR3 in DNA: TGTGCCACCAGTGAGGAGTTTGGAACAGATACGCAGTATTTT.

J is TRBJ2-1 and V is TRBV27; possibly TRBD2 for D (5 bases). CDR1 MNHEY and CDR2 SMNVEV come from the germline V gene (reference sequence). The length of the CDR3 is 13 residues. Trimming removed 0 bases at V and 11 bases at J, with 11 bases between. The CDR3 sequence: CASSLSLRLQQFF. The CDR3 DNA follows: TGTGCCAGCAGTTTATCGCTAAGACTACAGCAGTTCTTC.

The chain's CDR3 is CASSLGPGTGVYEQYF. The DNA for the CDR3 is TGCGCCAGCAGCTTGGGACCCGGGACAGGGGTCTACGAGCAGTACTTC. The chain recombines TRBV5-1 with TRBJ2-7; 10 positions match TRBD1. The CDR3 has 16 amino acids. The germline V gene has CDR1 SGHRS and CDR2 YFSETQ. Germline trimming cut 0 bases from V and 3 bases from J; bases unmatched to any gene: 6.

This clone was counted a few times. The rearrangement uses TRBV9 and TRBJ2-7; 11 positions match TRBD2. J lost 5 bases, V lost 1 base, and 8 bases had no gene match. The CDR3 is 16 residues long. CDR1 and CDR2 from the germline V gene are SGDLS and YYNGEE. This CDR3 reads CASSVIASGRNNEQYF. CDR3 coding DNA: TGTGCCAGCAGCGTAATCGCTAGCGGGAGGAACAACGAGCAGTACTTC. Together with reference TRBV9 and TRBJ2-7, the CDR3 gives the full variable domain: DSGVTQTPKHLITATGQRVTLRCSPRSGDLSVYWYQQSLDQGLQFLIQYYNGEERAKGNILERFSAQQFPDLHSELNLSSLELGDSALYFCASSVIASGRNNEQYFGPGTRLTVT.

The chain has TRBV24-1 and TRBJ2-2, with D maybe TRBD2 (6 bases). V lost 4 bases, J lost 6 bases, and 11 bases lay in between. This CDR3 spans 14 amino acids. Germline V gene data show CDR1 as KGHDR and CDR2 as SFDVKD. In DNA form, the CDR3 reads TGTGCCACCAGTGACCCCCGGAGGGCCGGGGAGCTGTTTTTT. This gives the protein CATSDPRRAGELFF.

This rearrangement joins TRBV14 to TRBJ2-1, with a possible D match to TRBD2 (5 bases). Per germline, CDR1 SGHDN and CDR2 FVKESK. CDR3 length: 13 amino acids. V dropped 3 bases and J dropped 6 bases, with 9 bases sitting between them. The CDR3 DNA follows: TGTGCCAGCAGCCAGGACTTACGCAATGAGCAGTTCTTC. Residues: CASSQDLRNEQFF. Full variable domain (outside the CDR3, taken from reference TRBV14 and TRBJ2-1): EAGVTQFPSHSVIEKGQTVTLRCDPISGHDNLYWYRRVMGKEIKFLLHFVKESKQDESGMPNNRFLAERTGGTYSTLKVQPAELEDSGVYFCASSQDLRNEQFFGPGTRLTVL.